This TCR beta chain was identified during a study of OX40 agonist ivuxolimab in advanced cancers. Method: immunoSEQ multiplex PCR; TCRdb's copy keeps in-frame clones and lacks some. The table includes roughly 61,000 clones, more than 65% detected once. The sequenced sample was CD4+ or CD8+ T cells sorted from blood, obtained in a trial of the OX40 agonist ivuxolimab. The sequence was collected from an adult with an advanced solid tumor such as melanoma, head and neck, liver or kidney cancer.

This chain's CDR3 is CASSEVSAVNYEQYF. CDR3 sequence (DNA): TGTGCCAGCAGTGAAGTTAGCGCAGTCAACTACGAGCAGTACTTC. V gene TRBV2 combines with J gene TRBJ2-7; TRBD2 is a possible D gene (5 bases). Germline-derived CDR1 and CDR2 are SNHLY and FYNNEI. V was pared by 1 base and J by 3 bases, with 13 bases between. This CDR3 comprises 15 residues.